This T cell receptor beta chain was documented in a study of cytomegalovirus exposure and HLA in healthy donors. The study's findings and limits: Cytomegalovirus-associated status was assigned to around 160 TCR beta chains.

It was the approximately 130-subject validation cohort, separate from the approximately 620-subject first cohort, to which the donors belonged. Worth noting for this clone: Its target is unknown.

V shed 0 bases and J shed 4 bases, with 12 bases lying between them. The CDR3 is 15 amino acids. From germline, CDR1 is MNHEY and CDR2 SVGAGI. Produced via immunoSEQ multiplex PCR; TCRdb's table is partial and in-frame only. The sample includes 200,000 or so clones, roughly 82% seen only once; the top ten take about an eighth. Specimen: PBMCs. This TCR came from a woman aged 25 to 39 in good health and CMV-seropositive. The chain uses TRBV6-5 and TRBJ1-2; no clear D gene. The CDR3 spells CASSYSRVGGYGYTF. The CDR3 nucleotides read TGTGCCAGCAGTTACTCGAGGGTCGGAGGCTATGGCTACACCTTC.